The rows below give T cell receptor beta chains drawn from one sample of a study of T cell responses to AZD1222 COVID-19 vaccine. Data came from immunoSEQ multiplex PCR; TCRdb stores just in-frame clones and leaves some out. The sample holds 100,000 to 150,000 clones, about 88% seen once. This sample comprised peripheral blood, obtained on day 0 of AZD1222 vaccination. The receptor source for this set is an adult in good health. Each CDR3 is given with its conserved first and last residue. A D gene is named only where the DNA matches it firmly. For some rows the clone size is stated as once, few or many, or as a class when expanded; others skip it.

j_call,d_call,clone_size,v_call,cdr3_nt,cdr3_aa
TRBJ1-6,TRBD1,.,TRBV7-9,TGTGCCAGCAGTCTGGGACAGGGGGTTCGGTCACCCCTCCACTTT,CASSLGQGVRSPLHF
TRBJ2-7,.,few,TRBV28,TGTGCCAGCAGTTTAGGGGGACTCAGCTCCTACGAGCAGTACTTC,CASSLGGLSSYEQYF
TRBJ1-1,.,.,TRBV9,TGTGCCAGCAGCCCCGGGACCCTGCGGGCCACTGAAGCTTTCTTT,CASSPGTLRATEAFF
TRBJ2-7,TRBD2,.,TRBV6-5,TGTGCCAGCAGATGGACTAGCGGGGGGTACTACGAGCAGTACTTC,CASRWTSGGYYEQYF
TRBJ2-5,.,.,TRBV7-9,TGTGCCAGCAGCTGGGGCCTGGGCAGGGAAGAGACCCAGTACTTC,CASSWGLGREETQYF
TRBJ1-1,.,few,TRBV6-2/TRBV6-3,TGTGCCAGCAGTGGACCACAGGGGAACACTGAAGCTTTCTTT,CASSGPQGNTEAFF
TRBJ2-3,.,.,TRBV5-1,TGCGCCAGCAGCTCCCCACCCAGCCCCGAAGAGTATTTT,CASSSPPSPEEYF
TRBJ2-7,.,.,TRBV29-1,TGCAGCGTTGGGGGGAGTGACGAGCAGTACTTC,CSVGGSDEQYF
TRBJ2-1,.,.,TRBV18,TGTGCCAGCTCACCGGAACGGGTACACAATGAGCAGTTCTTC,CASSPERVHNEQFF
TRBJ1-5,.,.,TRBV7-2,TGTGCCAGCAGCGCCCGGCAGGGAAATCAGCCCCAGCATTTT,CASSARQGNQPQHF
TRBJ1-5,.,.,TRBV19,TGTGCCAGTAGCAAGACCCTAACGGTTAGCAATCAGCCCCAGCATTTT,CASSKTLTVSNQPQHF
TRBJ2-5,.,.,TRBV5-1,TGCGCCAGCAGCTTCGGGGGAGCGGTGAAAGAGACCCAGTACTTC,CASSFGGAVKETQYF
TRBJ1-1,.,.,TRBV12-3/TRBV12-4,TGTGCCAGCAGTTTTCTAGGGTATACTTTCTTT,CASSFLGYTFF
TRBJ2-1,TRBD2,.,TRBV5-1,TGCGCCAGCAGCACCCAAAGTGGCGGGGGGGCCGGCGATGAGCAGTTCTTC,CASSTQSGGGAGDEQFF